The 13 T cell receptor beta chains in this list originate from one sample, sequenced in a study. Treg sorting used a CD4+CD25+CD127-/low gate. Using its own MiXCR run on the 5' RACE reads, TCRdb lists one record per CDR3 protein. The table has 8,000 to 10,000 distinct CDR3 sequences, 20% to 30% seen once. Sequencing was carried out using Tregs sorted from blood. These receptors originate from a female donor with breast cancer.

This clonotype has at least ten counts. The rearrangement joins TRBV28 to TRBJ2-7, with 9 bases identical to TRBD1. The ends lost 6 bases at V and 6 bases at J; junction bases unmatched: 9. CDR1 MDHEN and CDR2 SYDVKM come from the germline V gene. This CDR3 contains 14 residues. The DNA of the CDR3 is TGTGCCAGCAGCCCAGACAGGGGGGTGCTCGAGCAGTACTTC. This encodes CASSPDRGVLEQYF.

By share, this clonotype ranks as medium-sized. The chain is built from TRBV20-1 and TRBJ2-3; 9 positions agree with TRBD2. Germline CDR1 and CDR2: DFQATT and SNEGSKA (reference sequence). The ends lost 5 bases at V and 1 base at J; junction bases unmatched: 4. The CDR3 extends over 14 amino acids. The CDR3 coding sequence is TGCAGTGCTTCGACTAGCGGAGGCACAGATACGCAGTATTTT. It translates to CSASTSGGTDTQYF.

This clonotype was picked up many times. The rearrangement links TRBV7-9 to TRBJ2-1; 10 bases map to TRBD2. J lost 5 bases, V lost 5 bases, and 21 bases had no gene match. Germline V gene sequence: CDR1 SEHNR, CDR2 FQNEAQ (reference sequence). The CDR3 loop spans 20 amino acids. The CDR3 nucleotides read TGTGCCAGCAGCCCCCCCCGGGACAGGTCGAAGCGGGAGGGACACAATGAGCAGTTCTTC. Its translation: CASSPPRDRSKREGHNEQFF. Together with reference TRBV7-9 and TRBJ2-1, the CDR3 gives the full variable domain: DTGVSQNPRHKITKRGQNVTFRCDPISEHNRLYWYRQTLGQGPEFLTYFQNEAQLEKSRLLSDRFSAERPKGSFSTLEIQRTEQGDSAMYLCASSPPRDRSKREGHNEQFFGPGTRLTVL.

This clonotype was seen only a few times. The V call is TRBV24-1, the J call TRBJ2-2, with D possibly matching TRBD1 (5 bases). Deletions cut 0 bases from V and 5 bases from J, with 6 bases between. Germline CDR1 reads KGHDR; CDR2 reads SFDVKD. The length of the CDR3 is 14 residues. The CDR3 loop is CATSDLRQTGELFF. The CDR3 coding sequence is TGTGCCACCAGTGATTTGAGACAGACCGGGGAGCTGTTTTTT.

By sample fraction, this clonotype is medium-sized (0.01 to 0.1%). The chain carries TRBV12-3 or TRBV12-4 and TRBJ2-7; D not certain. This CDR3 comprises 17 residues. V lost 5 bases and J lost 2, with 22 bases in between. In nucleotides, the CDR3 is TGTGCCAGCAGTCCCCCGCCAGGACGGCGATTAACCTACGAGCAGTACTTC. Its protein product is CASSPPPGRRLTYEQYF.

The V call is TRBV5-1, the J call TRBJ2-7, with D perhaps matching TRBD2 (6 bases). The CDR3 extends over 14 amino acids. The germline V and J ends were trimmed by 2 bases and 3 bases, with 12 bases remaining between them. Germline assignment: CDR1 SGHRS and CDR2 YFSETQ. The CDR3 here is CASSFSGEGYEQYF. The CDR3 nucleotides are TGCGCCAGCAGCTTTTCGGGAGAGGGCTACGAGCAGTACTTC.

About this clonotype itself: This may arise from a read error, as a much more abundant clone is one base away. The CDR3 ends on some other residue instead of the conserved phenylalanine or tryptophan, so this is likely a read error. This chain links TRBV25-1 with TRBJ2-3; D unresolved. The CDR3 is 14 amino acids. V lost 2 bases and J lost 2, with 8 bases in between. CDR1 and CDR2 (germline): MGHDK, SYGVNS. Here the CDR3 DNA reads TGTGCCAGCAGTGAAGGGCGCAACACAGATACGCAGTATTAT. It specifies CASSEGRNTDTQYY.

The genes are TRBV10-3 and TRBJ2-1; D remains ambiguous. The CDR3 extends over 15 amino acids. Trimming left V 4 bases short and J 2 bases short, with 12 bases between. The germline V gene encodes CDR1 ENHRY and CDR2 SYGVKD. The DNA of the CDR3 is TGTGCCATCAGTGTTAACACTGGGGCCTACAATGAGCAGTTCTTC. Residues: CAISVNTGAYNEQFF.

This clonotype was seen many times. The genes are TRBV14 and TRBJ2-1; the D is unclear. This CDR3 contains 12 residues. CDR1 is SGHDN, CDR2 FVKESK, per germline. Trimming stripped 3 bases from V and 3 bases from J, with 3 bases between. For the CDR3, the DNA is TGTGCCAGCAGCCATAGCTACAATGAGCAGTTCTTC. It specifies CASSHSYNEQFF.

This clonotype is medium-sized (0.01 to 0.1%) by share. V is TRBV6-6 and J is TRBJ1-1; D is ambiguous. Germline CDR1 MNHNY, CDR2 SVGAGI (reference sequence). This CDR3 region has 13 residues. Between the trimmed V and J ends, which lost 0 bases and 3 bases, there was a span of 5 bases. The CDR3 sequence: CASSYSRDTEAFF. In DNA, the CDR3 is TGTGCCAGCAGTTACTCCCGGGACACTGAAGCTTTCTTT.

This clonotype appeared once. V is TRBV19 and J is TRBJ1-2; 7 bases match TRBD1. V was pared by 5 bases and J by 6 bases, with 12 bases of the junction left unmatched. Germline V CDR1 and CDR2: LNHDA, SQIVND (reference sequence). CDR3 length: 15 amino acids. CDR3 in amino acids: CASSPRQGLLHGYTF. The CDR3 DNA sequence: TGTGCCAGTAGTCCGCGACAGGGACTTCTCCATGGCTACACCTTC.

By share, this clonotype ranks as medium-sized. The chain joins TRBV6-6 to TRBJ2-5; D is perhaps TRBD1 (6 bases). Trimming took 0 bases from V and 5 from J, leaving 19 bases between them. The CDR3 is 17 amino acids. The germline V gene encodes CDR1 MNHNY and CDR2 SVGAGI (reference sequence). CDR3 residues: CASSYSAVGAFGETQYF. CDR3 coding DNA: TGTGCCAGCAGTTACTCGGCGGTGGGGGCATTTGGGGAGACCCAGTACTTC.

This clonotype was observed at least ten times. This rearrangement joins TRBV20-1 to TRBJ1-1, with TRBD1 identical over 7 bases. Germline V gene sequence: CDR1 DFQATT, CDR2 SNEGSKA (reference sequence). The CDR3 extends over 13 amino acids. The trim removed 5 bases at V and 10 bases at J, leaving 13 bases unmatched. CDR3 in DNA: TGCAGTGCTGACCAGGGGGGGCGGGAGGTAGCTTTCTTT. Amino acids: CSADQGGREVAFF.